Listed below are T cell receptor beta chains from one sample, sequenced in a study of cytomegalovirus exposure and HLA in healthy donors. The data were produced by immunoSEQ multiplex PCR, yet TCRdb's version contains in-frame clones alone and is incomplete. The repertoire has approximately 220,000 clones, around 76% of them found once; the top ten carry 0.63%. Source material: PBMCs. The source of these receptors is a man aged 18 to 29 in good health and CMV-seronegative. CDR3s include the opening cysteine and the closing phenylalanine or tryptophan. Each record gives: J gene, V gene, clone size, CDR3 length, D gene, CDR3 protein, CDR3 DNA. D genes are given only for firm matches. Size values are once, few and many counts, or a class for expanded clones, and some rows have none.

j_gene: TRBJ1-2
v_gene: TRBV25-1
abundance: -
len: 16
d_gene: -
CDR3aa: CASSEQGSPSPYGYTF
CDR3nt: TGTGCCAGCAGTGAACAGGGCAGCCCCAGTCCCTATGGCTACACCTTC

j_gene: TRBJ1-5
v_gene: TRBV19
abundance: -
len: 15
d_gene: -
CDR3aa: CASRIDTGIYQPQHF
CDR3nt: TGTGCCAGTAGGATCGACACAGGGATTTATCAGCCCCAGCATTTT

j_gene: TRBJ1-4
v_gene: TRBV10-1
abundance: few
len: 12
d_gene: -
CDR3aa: CASSRSNEKLFF
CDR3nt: TGCGCCAGCAGTCGGTCGAATGAAAAACTGTTTTTT

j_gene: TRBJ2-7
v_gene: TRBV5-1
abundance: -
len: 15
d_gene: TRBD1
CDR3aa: CASRSTRTGGLEQYF
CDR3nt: TGCGCCAGCAGGTCTACCCGGACAGGGGGCTTAGAGCAGTACTTC

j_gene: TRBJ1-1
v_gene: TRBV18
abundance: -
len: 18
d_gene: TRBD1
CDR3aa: CASSPSADWGQGHTEAFF
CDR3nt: TGTGCCAGCTCACCATCAGCGGACTGGGGACAGGGCCACACTGAAGCTTTCTTT

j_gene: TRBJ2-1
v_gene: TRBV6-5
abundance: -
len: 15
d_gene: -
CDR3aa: CASSYRGTPYNEQFF
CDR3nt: TGTGCCAGCAGTTATCGGGGTACCCCCTACAATGAGCAGTTCTTC

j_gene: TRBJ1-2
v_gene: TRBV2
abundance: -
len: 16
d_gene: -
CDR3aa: CASSELAKGLNYGYTF
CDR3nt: TGTGCCAGCAGTGAATTGGCTAAGGGGTTAAACTATGGCTACACCTTC

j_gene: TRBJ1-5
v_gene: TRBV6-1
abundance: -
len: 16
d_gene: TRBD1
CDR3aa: CASSGTGGVKYQPQHF
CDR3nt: TGTGCCAGCAGTGGGACAGGGGGCGTAAAGTATCAGCCCCAGCATTTT

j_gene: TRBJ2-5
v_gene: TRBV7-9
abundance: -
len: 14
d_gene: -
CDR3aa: CASSLMADQETQYF
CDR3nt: TGTGCCAGCAGCTTAATGGCAGACCAAGAGACCCAGTACTTC

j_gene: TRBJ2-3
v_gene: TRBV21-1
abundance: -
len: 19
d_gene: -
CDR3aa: CASSPRSGGGRAETDTQYF
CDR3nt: TGTGCCAGCAGCCCTCGTAGTGGAGGCGGGAGGGCCGAGACAGATACGCAGTATTTT

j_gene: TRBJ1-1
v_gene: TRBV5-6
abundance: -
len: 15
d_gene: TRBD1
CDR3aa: CASSLATGEGTEAFF
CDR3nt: TGTGCCAGCAGCTTGGCGACAGGGGAGGGGACTGAAGCTTTCTTT

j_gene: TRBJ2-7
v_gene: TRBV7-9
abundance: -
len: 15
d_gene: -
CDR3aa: CASSLDTGELYEQYF
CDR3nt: TGTGCCAGCAGCTTAGACACGGGAGAACTTTACGAGCAGTACTTC

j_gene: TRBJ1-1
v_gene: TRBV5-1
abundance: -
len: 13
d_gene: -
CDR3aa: CASRLEANTEAFF
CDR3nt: TGCGCCAGCAGACTGGAGGCGAACACTGAAGCTTTCTTT

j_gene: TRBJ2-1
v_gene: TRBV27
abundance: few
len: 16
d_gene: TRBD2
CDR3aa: CASSSNQRERYNEQFF
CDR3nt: TGTGCCAGCAGTTCCAATCAGCGGGAGCGATACAATGAGCAGTTCTTC

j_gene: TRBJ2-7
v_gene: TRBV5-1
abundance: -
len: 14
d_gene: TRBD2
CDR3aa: CASSLTSGNGEQYF
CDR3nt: TGCGCCAGCAGCCTCACTAGCGGGAACGGCGAGCAGTACTTC

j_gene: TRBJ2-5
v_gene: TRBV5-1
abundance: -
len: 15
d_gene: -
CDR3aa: CACTSGVGFQETQYF
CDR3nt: TGCGCCTGCACCTCAGGGGTAGGGTTCCAAGAGACCCAGTACTTC

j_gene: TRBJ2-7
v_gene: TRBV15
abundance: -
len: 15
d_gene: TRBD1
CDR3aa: CATSSWGQSAYEQYF
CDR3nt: TGTGCCACCAGCAGTTGGGGACAGTCCGCCTACGAGCAGTACTTC

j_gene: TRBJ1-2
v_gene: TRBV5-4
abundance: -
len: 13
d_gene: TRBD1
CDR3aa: CASSRQGNYGYTF
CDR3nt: TGTGCCAGCAGCCGACAGGGGAACTATGGCTACACCTTC

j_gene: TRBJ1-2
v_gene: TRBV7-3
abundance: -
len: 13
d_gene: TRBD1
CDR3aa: CASSYRTGEGYTF
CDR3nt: TGTGCCAGCAGCTACCGGACAGGGGAAGGCTACACCTTC

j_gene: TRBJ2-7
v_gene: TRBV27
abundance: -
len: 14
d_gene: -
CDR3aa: CASSLGAGWYEQYF
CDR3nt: TGTGCCAGCAGTTTGGGAGCAGGTTGGTACGAGCAGTACTTC

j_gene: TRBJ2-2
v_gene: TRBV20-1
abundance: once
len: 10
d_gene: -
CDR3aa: CSAPFGELFF
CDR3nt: TGCAGTGCCCCCTTCGGGGAGCTGTTTTTT

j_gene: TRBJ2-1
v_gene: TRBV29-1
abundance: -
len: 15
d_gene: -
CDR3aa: CSTNSGTSSYNEQFF
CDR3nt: TGCAGCACTAACTCCGGGACAAGCTCCTACAATGAGCAGTTCTTC

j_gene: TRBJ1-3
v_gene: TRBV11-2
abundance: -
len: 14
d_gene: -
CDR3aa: CASRGPGAGNTIYF
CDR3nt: TGTGCCAGCAGAGGTCCAGGGGCTGGAAACACCATATATTTT

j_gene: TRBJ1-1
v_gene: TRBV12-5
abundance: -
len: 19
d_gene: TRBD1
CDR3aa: CASGLVLGGARGLNTEAFF
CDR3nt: TGTGCTAGTGGTTTGGTACTAGGGGGCGCGCGGGGATTGAACACTGAAGCTTTCTTT

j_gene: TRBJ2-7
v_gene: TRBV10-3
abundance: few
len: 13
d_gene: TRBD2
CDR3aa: CAITGLAGYEQYF
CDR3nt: TGTGCCATCACCGGACTAGCGGGATACGAGCAGTACTTC

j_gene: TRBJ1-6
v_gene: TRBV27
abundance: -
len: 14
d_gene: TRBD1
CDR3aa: CASSYHRGNSPLHF
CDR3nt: TGTGCCAGCAGTTATCACAGGGGGAATTCACCCCTCCACTTT

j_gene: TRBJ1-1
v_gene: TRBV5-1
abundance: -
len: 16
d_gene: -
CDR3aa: CASSPGSVSGNTEAFF
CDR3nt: TGCGCCAGCAGCCCCGGGAGTGTTAGTGGGAACACTGAAGCTTTCTTT

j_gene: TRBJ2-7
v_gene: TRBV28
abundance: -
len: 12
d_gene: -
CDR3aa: CASSLEGYEQYF
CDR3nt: TGTGCCAGCAGTTTAGAGGGATACGAGCAGTACTTC

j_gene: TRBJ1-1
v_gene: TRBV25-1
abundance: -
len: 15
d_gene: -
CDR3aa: CASSDNPTGNTEAFF
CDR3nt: TGTGCCAGCAGTGATAACCCGACAGGAAACACTGAAGCTTTCTTT

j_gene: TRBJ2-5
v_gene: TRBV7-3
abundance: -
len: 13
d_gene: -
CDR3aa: CASSLTRQETQYF
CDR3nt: TGTGCCAGCAGCTTAACGCGGCAAGAGACCCAGTACTTC

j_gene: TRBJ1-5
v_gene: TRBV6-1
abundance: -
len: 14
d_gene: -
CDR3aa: CASLGGLSNQPQHF
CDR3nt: TGTGCCAGCCTCGGGGGGCTGAGCAATCAGCCCCAGCATTTT

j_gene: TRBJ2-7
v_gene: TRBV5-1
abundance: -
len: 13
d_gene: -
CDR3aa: CASSSGGLYEQYF
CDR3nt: TGCGCCAGCAGCTCCGGGGGTCTATACGAGCAGTACTTC

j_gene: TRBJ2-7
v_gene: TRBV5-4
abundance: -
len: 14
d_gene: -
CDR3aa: CASSLQANSYEQYF
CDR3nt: TGTGCCAGCAGCTTGCAGGCGAACTCCTACGAGCAGTACTTC

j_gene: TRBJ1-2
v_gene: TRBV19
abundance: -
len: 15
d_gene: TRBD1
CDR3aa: CASSPTPGGGYGYTF
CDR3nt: TGTGCCAGTAGTCCGACACCAGGGGGCGGATATGGCTACACCTTC

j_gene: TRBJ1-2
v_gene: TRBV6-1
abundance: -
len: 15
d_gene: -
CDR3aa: CASSEKQTGPYGYTF
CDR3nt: TGTGCCAGCAGTGAAAAGCAGACAGGACCCTATGGCTACACCTTC

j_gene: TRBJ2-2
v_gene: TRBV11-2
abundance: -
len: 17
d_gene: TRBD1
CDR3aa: CASSSVPGQRATGELFF
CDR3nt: TGTGCCAGCAGCTCCGTCCCGGGACAGAGGGCCACCGGGGAGCTGTTTTTT

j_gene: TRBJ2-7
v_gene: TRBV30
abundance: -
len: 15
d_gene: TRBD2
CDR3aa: CAWSKGTSGSHEQYF
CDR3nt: TGTGCCTGGAGCAAAGGGACTAGCGGGAGCCACGAGCAGTACTTC

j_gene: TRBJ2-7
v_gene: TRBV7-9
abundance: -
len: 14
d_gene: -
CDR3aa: CSSSLVQGIYEQYF
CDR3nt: TGTTCCAGCAGCTTAGTACAGGGTATCTACGAGCAGTACTTC

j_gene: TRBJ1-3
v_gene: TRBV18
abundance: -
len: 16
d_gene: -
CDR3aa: CASSPWQGKGRNTIYF
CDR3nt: TGTGCCAGCTCACCGTGGCAGGGAAAAGGCAGAAACACCATATATTTT

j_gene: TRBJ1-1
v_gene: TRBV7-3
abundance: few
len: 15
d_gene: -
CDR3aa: CASSLGTGWNTEAFF
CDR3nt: TGTGCCAGCAGCTTAGGTACAGGGTGGAACACTGAAGCTTTCTTT

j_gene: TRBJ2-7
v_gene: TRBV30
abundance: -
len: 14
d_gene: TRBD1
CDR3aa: CAWATGTGGNEQYF
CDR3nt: TGTGCCTGGGCCACCGGGACAGGGGGCAACGAGCAGTACTTC

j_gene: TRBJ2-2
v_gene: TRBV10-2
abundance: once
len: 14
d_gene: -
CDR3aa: CASRGQTNTGELFF
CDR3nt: TGCGCCAGCCGCGGACAGACGAACACCGGGGAGCTGTTTTTT